Described below is a single T cell receptor (beta chain) sequence and its context. Its antigen remains unknown. The data derive from a study of shared clonotypes between healthy human individuals. Study results and limitations: Sequencing depth was expected to affect clonotype sharing among donors. Only blood underwent sampling, and tissue repertoires likely differ.

Partitioning of CD4+ cells yielded a CD45RA+ naive subset and a CD45RA-negative memory subset. Per the original data handling: Without quality scores, immunoSEQ junctional reads could not be filtered like full-length reads. Clones were read by immunoSEQ multiplex PCR, and TCRdb kept only the in-frame ones, dropping some. Clone size and the V and J calls come from that table; the DNA yielded D and trimming. This table holds about 1.5 million clones, around 98% found once. Germline-derived CDR1 and CDR2 are LGHNA and YSLEER. CDR3 length: 17 amino acids. Trimming removed 0 bases from V and 3 bases from J; junction bases left unmatched: 10.

This TCR was recovered from a man under 40 in good health. V and J are TRBV4-3 and TRBJ2-7, with 8 bases aligning to TRBD2. The sample was naive CD4+ T cells sorted from blood. Indicated subset: CD45RA+ positively selected. DNA of the CDR3: TGCGCCAGCAGCCAAGAAACCCTCGGACTAGCCAGCTACGAGCAGTACTTC. This sequence encodes CASSQETLGLASYEQYF.